The 9 T cell receptor beta chains given below trace back to one sample, sequenced in a study of T cells in Graves' hyperthyroidism and ophthalmopathy. Regions amplified from RNA transcripts were the TCR beta CDR3 regions. TCR CDR3 regions were first amplified by RT-PCR with HTBI primers. TCRdb processed the multiplex PCR reads anew with MiXCR; each CDR3 protein has one entry. Of 550,000 to 800,000 distinct CDR3 sequences in the sample, around a sixth were seen once. Sequencing was done on a sample of blood. The receptors stem from a man in his fifties with Graves' hyperthyroidism.

The gene calls are TRBV7-9 and TRBJ2-7; TRBD2 aligns across 8 bases. The V gene end was trimmed by 0 bases and the J gene end by 3 bases; junction bases not matched to a gene: 7. Germline assignment: CDR1 SEHNR and CDR2 FQNEAQ (reference sequence). This CDR3 is built from 16 residues. CDR3 DNA sequence: TGTGCCAGCAGCTTAGCGTCCGGGAGGGCCATCTACGAGCAGTACTTC. Translation: CASSLASGRAIYEQYF.

In its sample, this clonotype was seen a few times. The chain employs TRBV28 and TRBJ1-5, with D unclear. The CDR3 covers 12 residues. Per germline, CDR1 MDHEN and CDR2 SYDVKM. Between the trimmed V and J ends, which lost 5 bases and 6 bases, there was a span of 8 bases. The chain's CDR3 is CASSPPAQPQHF. The CDR3 DNA reads TGTGCCAGCAGTCCGCCTGCTCAGCCCCAGCATTTT. The whole variable domain, filled in from reference TRBV28 and TRBJ1-5, reads DVKVTQSSRYLVKRTGEKVFLECVQDMDHENMFWYRQDPGLGLRLIYFSYDVKMKEKGDIPEGYSVSREKKERFSLILESASTNQTSMYLCASSPPAQPQHFGDGTRLSIL.

This clonotype was detected a few times. The V call is TRBV18, the J call TRBJ2-2, with TRBD2 identical over 8 bases. The trim removed 6 bases at V and 6 bases at J, leaving 3 bases unmatched. CDR1 and CDR2 from the germline V gene are KGHSH and LQKENI. This CDR3 is 13 amino acids long. The CDR3 sequence is CASSRTSSGELFF. In DNA form, the CDR3 reads TGTGCCAGCTCCCGGACTAGCTCCGGGGAGCTGTTTTTT.

This clonotype was detected ten times or more. This chain links TRBV29-1 with TRBJ2-1, with D possibly TRBD2 on 6 matching bases. The CDR3 covers 15 residues. The V and J ends lost 6 bases and 7 bases respectively, with 22 bases between them. The germline CDR1 and CDR2 sequences are SQVTM and ANQGSEA. CDR3: CSVAPFTSSPNEQFF. The CDR3 DNA reads as TGCAGCGTCGCGCCCTTTACTAGCAGTCCAAATGAGCAGTTCTTC.

In its sample, this clonotype was seen many times. This chain links TRBV12-3 or TRBV12-4 with TRBJ2-4; D assignment may be TRBD1 or TRBD2 (5 bases each). The CDR3 sequence is 15 residues long. Trimming took off 6 bases at V and 0 bases at J, with 12 bases between the two ends. The CDR3 protein is CASRARGVAKNIQYF. The DNA of the CDR3 is TGTGCCAGCAGGGCCCGAGGGGTAGCCAAAAACATTCAGTACTTC.

This clonotype was recorded many times. This sequence joins TRBV7-3 and TRBJ2-1; 7 bases match TRBD1. The germline gives CDR1 SGHTA, CDR2 FQGTGA. Trimming cost V 5 bases and J 6 bases; bases outside gene matches: 10. This CDR3 region has 15 residues. The CDR3 DNA reads as TGTGCCAGCAGCGTAGGGGGCGGTGGTGGCAATGAGCAGTTCTTC. Translated: CASSVGGGGGNEQFF.

This clonotype has ten or more counts. DNA for the CDR3: TGTGCCAGCAAGAGATCGGCCGGGACTAGCGACAATGAGCAGTTCTTC. Its protein is CASKRSAGTSDNEQFF. The chain joins TRBV2 to TRBJ2-1, with 10 nucleotides matching TRBD2. This CDR3 contains 16 residues. The ends lost 7 bases at V and 5 bases at J; junction bases unmatched: 11. CDR1 is SNHLY, CDR2 FYNNEI, per germline.

The sample holds many counts of this clonotype. The chain employs TRBV30 and TRBJ1-5, with D possibly being TRBD1 (6 bases). Trimming cost V 4 bases and J 2 bases, with 9 bases left between them. The CDR3 spans 13 residues. Germline CDR1 reads GTSNPN; CDR2 reads SVGIG (reference sequence). The CDR3 loop is CAWTQGGNQPQHF. In DNA, the CDR3 is TGTGCCTGGACACAGGGAGGCAATCAGCCCCAGCATTTT.

The V and J genes are TRBV9 and TRBJ2-3, with D possibly TRBD1 on 6 matching bases. The CDR3 runs 17 residues. Germline V gene sequence: CDR1 SGDLS, CDR2 YYNGEE. V was shortened by 2 bases and J by 1 base, with 17 bases between the two germline ends. The CDR3 loop reads CASSVIEDSSCTDTQYF. The CDR3 coding sequence is TGTGCCAGCAGCGTGATAGAGGACAGCTCTTGCACAGATACGCAGTATTTT.